This TCR beta chain is from a study of cytomegalovirus exposure and HLA in healthy donors. General study points: Per a later analysis, HLA-associated TCR beta chains showed more clonal expansion than other, equally common TCR beta chains. By a later analysis, the bulk of CMV-associated TCR beta chains appeared HLA-restricted. DRB1 showed the most TCR associations and HLA-C the fewest in a later analysis, as rates varied by HLA locus. Testing in vitro showed a few CMV-associated chains specific for CMV antigens.

The PCR contained 60 Vbeta and 13 Jbeta primers. Measured with immunoSEQ multiplex PCR; TCRdb has only the in-frame clones, and not every one. Among about 140,000 clones listed, roughly 78% were seen once. Notes on this clone: Its antigen is not known.

V was trimmed by 0 bases and J by 0 bases, leaving 9 bases between them. The germline V gene has CDR1 SGHVS and CDR2 FQNEAQ. The CDR3 is 15 amino acids. The genes are TRBV7-8 and TRBJ2-7; D remains unclear. This clonotype was sampled from a man over 45 in good health and CMV-seropositive. Sequencing was carried out using PBMCs. The CDR3 reads CASSLAGSSSYEQYF. The CDR3 DNA is TGTGCCAGCAGCTTAGCGGGCTCCAGCTCCTACGAGCAGTACTTC.